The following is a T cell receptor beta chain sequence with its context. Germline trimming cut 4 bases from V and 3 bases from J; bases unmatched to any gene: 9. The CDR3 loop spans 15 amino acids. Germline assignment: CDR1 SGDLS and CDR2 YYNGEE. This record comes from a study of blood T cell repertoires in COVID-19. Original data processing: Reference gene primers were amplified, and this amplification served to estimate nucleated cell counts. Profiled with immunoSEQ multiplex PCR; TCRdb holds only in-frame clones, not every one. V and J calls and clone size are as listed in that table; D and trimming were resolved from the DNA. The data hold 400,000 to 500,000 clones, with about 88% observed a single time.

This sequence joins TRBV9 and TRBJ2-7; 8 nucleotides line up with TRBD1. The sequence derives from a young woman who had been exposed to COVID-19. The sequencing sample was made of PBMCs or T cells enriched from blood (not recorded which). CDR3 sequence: CASSPSDRGGYEQYF. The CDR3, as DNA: TGTGCCAGCAGCCCCAGTGACAGGGGAGGCTACGAGCAGTACTTC.